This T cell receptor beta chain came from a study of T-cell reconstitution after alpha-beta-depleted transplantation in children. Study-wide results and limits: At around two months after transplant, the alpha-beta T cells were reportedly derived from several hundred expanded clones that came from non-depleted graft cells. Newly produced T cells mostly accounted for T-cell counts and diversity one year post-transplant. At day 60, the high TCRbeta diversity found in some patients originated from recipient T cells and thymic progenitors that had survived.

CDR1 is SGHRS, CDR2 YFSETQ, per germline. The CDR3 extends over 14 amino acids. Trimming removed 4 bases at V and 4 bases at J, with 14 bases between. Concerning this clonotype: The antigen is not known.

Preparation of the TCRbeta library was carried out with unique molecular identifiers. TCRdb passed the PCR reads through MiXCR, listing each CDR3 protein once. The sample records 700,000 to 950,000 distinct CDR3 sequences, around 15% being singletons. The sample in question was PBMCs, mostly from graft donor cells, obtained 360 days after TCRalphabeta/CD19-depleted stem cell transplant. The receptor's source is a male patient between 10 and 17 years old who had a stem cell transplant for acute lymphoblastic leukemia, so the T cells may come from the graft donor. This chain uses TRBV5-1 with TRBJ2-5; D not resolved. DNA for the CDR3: TGCGCCAGCAGCCTAGGTCATTTCGGAGAGACCCAGTACTTC. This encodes CASSLGHFGETQYF.